The clone carrying this T cell receptor (beta chain) showed up many times. What it recognizes is unknown. The data derive from a study of regulatory T cells in long-lasting Graves disease. Study observations and caveats: Gene preferences differed: TRBV28, TRBJ1-2, TRBJ2-5 in persistent cases. TCR diversity was lower in persistent Graves' patients (versus newly diagnosed ones).

TCR beta libraries were built with iRepertoire HTBI primers and Arm-PCR of CDR3 regions. In the study's own analysis: Identification across samples found about 61 TRBV and 15 or so TRBJ segments. TCRdb fed the multiplex PCR reads into MiXCR, producing one record per CDR3 protein. The V and J calls follow TCRdb's processing rather than the paper's. The profile covers fewer than 550,000 distinct CDR3 sequences, with around a fifth appearing a single time and approximately 6.4% taken by the ten largest. Time point reported: persistent/refractory GD, antithyroid drugs over 5 years with positive TRAb. The TCR library was made from RNA extracted from PBMCs. By American Thyroid Association guidelines, Graves' disease was diagnosed in the cohort. V lost 2 bases to trimming and J lost 6 bases, with 20 bases between them. The CDR3 sequence is 16 residues long. Per the germline V gene, CDR1 is SNHLY and CDR2 is FYNNEI.

This specimen consisted of peripheral blood mononuclear cells (PBMCs), obtained when the disease was refractory, from a patient treated with antithyroid drugs. The chain couples TRBV2 to TRBJ2-7; the D gene could be TRBD1 or TRBD2 (5 bases each). This clonotype was sampled from a female donor with Graves disease. CDR3 DNA sequence: TGTGCCAGCAGTGAAATCAGCCCTTTGTATGGGGGCGAGCAGTACTTC. This encodes CASSEISPLYGGEQYF.